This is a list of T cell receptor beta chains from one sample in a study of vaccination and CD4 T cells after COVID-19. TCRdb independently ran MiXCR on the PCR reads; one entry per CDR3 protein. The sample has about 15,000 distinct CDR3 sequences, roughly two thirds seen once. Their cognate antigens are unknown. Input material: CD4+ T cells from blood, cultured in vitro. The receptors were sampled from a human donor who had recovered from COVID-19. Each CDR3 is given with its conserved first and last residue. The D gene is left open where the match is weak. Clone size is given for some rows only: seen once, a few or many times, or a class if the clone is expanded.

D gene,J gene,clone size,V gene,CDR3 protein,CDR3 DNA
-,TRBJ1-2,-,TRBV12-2,CASRSLGQGGDGYTF,TGTGCAAGTCGCTCATTGGGACAGGGAGGAGATGGCTACACCTTC
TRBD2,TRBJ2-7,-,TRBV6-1,CASSEVAGGNSYEQYF,TGTGCCAGCAGTGAAGTAGCGGGAGGCAATTCCTACGAGCAGTACTTC
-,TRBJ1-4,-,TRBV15,CATSRDGARNEKLFF,TGTGCCACCAGCAGAGATGGAGCTCGTAATGAAAAACTGTTTTTT
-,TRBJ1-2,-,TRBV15,CATSRDGTGSYGYTF,TGTGCCACCAGCAGAGATGGTACGGGATCCTATGGCTACACCTTC
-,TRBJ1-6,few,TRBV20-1,CSARDEGKFSYNSPLHF,TGCAGTGCTAGGGACGAGGGAAAATTCTCCTATAATTCACCCCTCCACTTT
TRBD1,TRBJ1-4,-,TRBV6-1,CASSRQGRNEKLFF,TGTGCCAGCAGTCGACAGGGGCGGAATGAAAAACTGTTTTTT
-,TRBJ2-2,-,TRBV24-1,CATSAAGGGRTGELFF,TGTGCCACCAGTGCCGCGGGTGGTGGGAGGACCGGGGAGCTGTTTTTT
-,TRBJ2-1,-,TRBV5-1,CASSRSQYNEQFF,TGCGCCAGCAGCCGTAGTCAATACAATGAGCAGTTCTTC
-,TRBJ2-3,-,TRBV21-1,CASIDNTRKRTDTQYF,TGTGCCAGCATCGACAATACAAGAAAGAGGACAGATACGCAGTATTTT
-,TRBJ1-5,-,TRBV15,CATSRDQRGTWYDNQPQHF,TGTGCCACCAGCAGAGATCAGCGGGGCACATGGTACGATAATCAGCCCCAGCATTTT
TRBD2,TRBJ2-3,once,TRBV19,CASSIGSLAGAHTDTQYF,TGTGCCAGTAGTATAGGTTCCCTAGCGGGGGCCCACACAGATACGCAGTATTTT
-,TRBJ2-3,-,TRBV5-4,CASSKDGYSTDTQYF,TGTGCCAGCAGCAAAGACGGTTATAGCACAGATACGCAGTATTTT
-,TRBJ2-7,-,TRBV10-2,CASSRANILSYEQYF,TGCGCCAGCAGTCGGGCCAATATACTCTCCTACGAGCAGTACTTC
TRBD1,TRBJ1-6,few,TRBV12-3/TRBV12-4,CASTRGGRNSPLHF,TGTGCCAGCACCAGGGGGGGTCGGAATTCACCCCTCCACTTT
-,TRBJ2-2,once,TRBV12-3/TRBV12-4,CASSSLAELTGELFF,TGTGCCAGCAGCTCATTGGCGGAGTTGACCGGGGAGCTGTTTTTT
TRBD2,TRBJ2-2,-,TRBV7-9,CASSSPPGRGDTGELFF,TGTGCCAGCAGCTCGCCTCCCGGGAGGGGGGACACCGGGGAGCTGTTTTTT
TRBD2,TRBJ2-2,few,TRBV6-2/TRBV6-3,CASSYEVAGVTGELFF,TGTGCCAGCAGTTACGAGGTAGCGGGGGTGACCGGGGAGCTGTTTTTT
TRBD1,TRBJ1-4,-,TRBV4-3,CASSQATGVGEKLFF,TGCGCCAGCAGCCAAGCGACAGGGGTGGGGGAAAAACTGTTTTTT
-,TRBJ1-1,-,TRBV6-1,CASSDRASWGEAFF,TGTGCCAGCAGTGATCGGGCATCTTGGGGTGAAGCTTTCTTT
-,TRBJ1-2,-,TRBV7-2,CASILGAYYGYTF,-
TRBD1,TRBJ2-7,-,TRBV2,CASSGGTGVSEQYF,TGTGCCAGCAGTGGAGGGACAGGCGTAAGTGAGCAGTACTTC
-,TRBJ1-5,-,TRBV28,CASSLPRGSNQPQHF,TGTGCCAGCAGTTTACCCAGGGGAAGCAATCAGCCCCAGCATTTT
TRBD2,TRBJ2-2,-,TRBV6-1,CASRLFSGRFGELFF,TGTGCCAGCAGGCTATTTAGCGGGAGGTTCGGGGAGCTGTTTTTT
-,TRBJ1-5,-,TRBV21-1,CASSYRDMRQPQHF,TGTGCCAGCAGTTACCGGGACATGCGACAGCCCCAGCATTTT
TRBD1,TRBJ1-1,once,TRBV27,CASRPTGGTEAFF,TGTGCCAGCAGACCCACAGGGGGCACTGAAGCTTTCTTT
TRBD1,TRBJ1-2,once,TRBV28,CASSSPSRQGAYGYTF,TGTGCCAGCAGTTCCCCATCAAGACAGGGGGCTTATGGCTACACCTTC
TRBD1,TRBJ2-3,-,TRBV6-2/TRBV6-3,CASSLGQGTDTQYF,TGTGCCAGCAGTTTAGGACAGGGCACAGATACGCAGTATTTT
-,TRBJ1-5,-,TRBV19,CASSSIGVGSNQPQHF,TGTGCCAGTAGTAGTATAGGTGTCGGCAGCAATCAGCCCCAGCATTTT
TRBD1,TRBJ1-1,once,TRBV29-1,CSAGTGGADWTEAFF,TGCAGCGCTGGGACAGGGGGCGCGGATTGGACTGAAGCTTTCTTT
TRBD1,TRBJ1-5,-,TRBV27,CASRPSTGGNQPQHF,TGTGCCAGCAGACCATCGACAGGGGGCAATCAGCCCCAGCATTTT
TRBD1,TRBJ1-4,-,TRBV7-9,CASSAGTGGEKLFF,TGTGCCAGCAGCGCCGGGACAGGGGGGGAAAAACTGTTTTTT
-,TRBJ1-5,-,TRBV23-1,CASSQSGHSNQPQHF,TGCGCCAGCAGTCAATCAGGCCATAGCAATCAGCCCCAGCATTTT
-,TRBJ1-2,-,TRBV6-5,CASSWGQGGSGGYTF,TGTGCCAGCAGTTGGGGACAAGGAGGCTCTGGTGGCTACACCTTC
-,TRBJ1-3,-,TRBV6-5,CASSYSTGSGNTIYF,TGTGCCAGCAGTTACTCGACAGGCTCTGGAAACACCATATATTTT
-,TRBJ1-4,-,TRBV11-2,CASSFTGAPEDTMFF,TGTGCCAGCAGCTTTACGGGGGCCCCGGAGGACACGATGTTTTTT
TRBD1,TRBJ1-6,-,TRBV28,CASTYSQGAENSPLHF,TGTGCCAGCACCTACTCACAGGGGGCGGAAAATTCACCCCTCCACTTT
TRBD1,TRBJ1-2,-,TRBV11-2,CASSLVGTGYGYTF,TGTGCCAGCAGCTTAGTTGGGACAGGCTATGGCTACACCTTC
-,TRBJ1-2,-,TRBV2,CASAPRDNYNYGYTF,TGTGCCAGCGCGCCTCGGGACAACTATAACTATGGCTACACCTTC
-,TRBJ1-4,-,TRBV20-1,CSARNGGDEKLFF,TGCAGTGCTAGAAATGGTGGAGATGAAAAACTGTTTTTT
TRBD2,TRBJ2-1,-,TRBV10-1,CASSESGTSGSFF,TGCGCCAGCAGTGAGTCTGGGACTAGCGGTTCGTTCTTC
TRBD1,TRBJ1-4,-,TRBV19,CASSQGTGFDEKLFF,TGTGCCAGTAGTCAGGGGACAGGGTTCGATGAAAAACTGTTTTTT
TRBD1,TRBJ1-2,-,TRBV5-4,CASYTQGIYGYTF,TGTGCCAGCTATACACAGGGGATCTATGGCTACACCTTC
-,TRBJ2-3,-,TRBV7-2,CASSLISGPFTDTQYF,TGTGCCAGCAGCTTAATAAGCGGGCCGTTCACAGATACGCAGTATTTT
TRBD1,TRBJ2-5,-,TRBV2,CASSGQGSETQYF,TGTGCCAGCAGCGGACAGGGGAGCGAGACCCAGTACTTC
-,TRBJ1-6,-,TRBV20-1,CSARDQGRNSPLHF,TGCAGTGCTAGAGATCAGGGACGGAATTCACCCCTCCACTTT
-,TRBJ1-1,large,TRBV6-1,CASGGGSTEAFF,TGTGCCAGCGGTGGGGGGAGTACTGAAGCTTTCTTT
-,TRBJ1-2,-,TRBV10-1,CASSDRVGYGYTF,TGCGCCAGCAGTGACAGAGTTGGCTATGGCTACACCTTC
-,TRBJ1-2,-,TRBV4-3,CASSQAKYYGYTF,TGCGCCAGCAGCCAAGCCAAATACTATGGCTACACCTTC
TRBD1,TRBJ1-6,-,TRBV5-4,CASGTGSNSPLHF,TGTGCCAGCGGGACAGGGTCTAACTCACCCCTCCACTTT
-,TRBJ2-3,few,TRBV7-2,CASSLAGGPTDTQYF,TGTGCCAGCAGCTTAGCGGGGGGGCCGACAGATACGCAGTATTTT
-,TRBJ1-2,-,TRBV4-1,CASSHPGAAYYGYTF,TGCGCCAGCAGCCATCCAGGGGCGGCATACTATGGCTACACCTTC
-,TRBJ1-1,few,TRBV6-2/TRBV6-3,CASSSPRNTEAFF,TGTGCCAGCAGTTCCCCCAGGAACACTGAAGCTTTCTTT